This T cell receptor beta chain came from a study of early T cells in non-severe SARS-CoV-2 infection. Each single cDNA molecule received a unique molecular identifier. TCRdb redid the calling of the 5' RACE reads with MiXCR, one entry per CDR3 protein. The sample lists 80,000 to 100,000 distinct CDR3 sequences; 9.5% to 12% were seen once. This clonotype was picked up many times. Per germline, CDR1 SQVTM and CDR2 ANQGSEA. CDR3 size: 13 residues. V lost 3 bases and J 1 base, leaving 6 bases between the germline ends. The clonotype originates from an adult who was a healthcare worker with PCR-confirmed SARS-CoV-2 infection or an uninfected control (not recorded which). V usage is TRBV29-1 and J usage is TRBJ2-2; D ambiguous. The specimen was whole blood, collected at baseline. In DNA, the CDR3 is TGCAGCGTTGATATACGGAACACCGGGGAGCTGTTTTTT. This gives the protein CSVDIRNTGELFF.